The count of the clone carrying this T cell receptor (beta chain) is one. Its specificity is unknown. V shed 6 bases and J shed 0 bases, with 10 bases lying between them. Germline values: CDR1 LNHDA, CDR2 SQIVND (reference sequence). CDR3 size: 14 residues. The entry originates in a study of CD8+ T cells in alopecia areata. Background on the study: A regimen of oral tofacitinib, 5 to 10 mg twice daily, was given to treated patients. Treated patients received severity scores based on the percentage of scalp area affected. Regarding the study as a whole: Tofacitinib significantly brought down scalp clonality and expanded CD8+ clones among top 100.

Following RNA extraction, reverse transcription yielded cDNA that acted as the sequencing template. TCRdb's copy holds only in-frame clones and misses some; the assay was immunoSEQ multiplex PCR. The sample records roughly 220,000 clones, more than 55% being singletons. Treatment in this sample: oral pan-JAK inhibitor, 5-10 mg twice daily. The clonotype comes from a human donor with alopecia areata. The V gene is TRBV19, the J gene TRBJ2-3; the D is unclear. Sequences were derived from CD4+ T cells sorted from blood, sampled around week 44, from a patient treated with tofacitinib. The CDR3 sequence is CASRDGPSTDTQYF. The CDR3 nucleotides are TGTGCCAGTAGGGATGGTCCTAGCACAGATACGCAGTATTTT.